Sequencing of this T cell receptor (beta chain) was carried out in a study of T cell changes during pregnancy in multiple sclerosis. Only a few counts were recorded for this clone. Profiling relied on immunoSEQ multiplex PCR, and the TCRdb table lists in-frame clones only, not all of them. The repertoire has under 50,000 clones, roughly 90% of them found once; the top ten carry approximately 0.6%. From germline, CDR1 is SNHLY and CDR2 FYNNEI. This CDR3 spans 13 amino acids. Trimming removed 7 bases at V and 7 bases at J, with 16 bases between. The specimen was CD4+ T cells from peripheral blood mononuclear cells, collected before pregnancy. The J gene is TRBJ2-5, the V gene TRBV2, with D perhaps TRBD1 (5 bases). The TCR comes from a female donor with multiple sclerosis, enrolled in a pregnancy study. The CDR3 region is CASTPGPLGTQYF. The CDR3 DNA follows: TGTGCCAGCACCCCAGGGCCCCTGGGGACCCAGTACTTC.